The present T cell receptor (beta chain) was sequenced within a study of shared clonotypes between healthy human individuals. Deep was the level used in running the assay. Method: immunoSEQ multiplex PCR; TCRdb's copy keeps in-frame clones and lacks some. The sample holds about 2,200,000 clones, about 92% seen once. The CDR3 totals 16 residues. V shed 5 bases, J shed 3 bases, and the junction held 9 bases outside the gene matches. CDR1 is SGHVS, CDR2 FNYEAQ, per germline. Selected positively for CCR7 and CD45RO-negative, naive CD8 cells excluded terminally differentiated effector memory CD45RA+ cells.

This chain uses TRBV7-6 with TRBJ2-5, with 10 bases fitting TRBD1. The sequence came from a man between 18 and 35 years old in good health. Some clones in this sample may be carry-over from other donors' samples. The sample was naive CD8+ T cells from PBMCs. In DNA, the CDR3 is TGTGCCAGCAGCCGACCGCCGACAGGGGGCGAAGAGACCCAGTACTTC. Translated, it gives CASSRPPTGGEETQYF.